The 25 T cell receptor beta chains reported below all come from one sample, sequenced in a study of CD8 T cells in ankylosing spondylitis. These receptors' antigens are unknown. Regarding the study as a whole: Blood of patients with ankylosing spondylitis appeared to be characterized by a TCR beta motif of about 8 highly homologous variants.

MiXCR, run by TCRdb on the 5' RACE reads, gives a single entry per CDR3 protein. The sample records fewer than 550,000 distinct CDR3 sequences, approximately 5.3% being singletons. The sequenced material came from blood, either unsorted or a sorted T cell fraction (not recorded which). Receptors were obtained from a male donor with ankylosing spondylitis.

In this sample, this clonotype turned up many times. The CDR3 reads CASSLRAFSSYNSPLHF. The CDR3, as DNA: TGTGCCAGCAGTTTGAGGGCCTTCAGCTCCTATAATTCACCCCTCCACTTT. The V and J genes are TRBV28 and TRBJ1-6; D call uncertain. Germline values: CDR1 MDHEN, CDR2 SYDVKM. The CDR3 covers 17 residues. The germline V and J ends were trimmed by 3 bases and 0 bases, with 12 bases remaining between them.

This clonotype showed up many times. This chain connects TRBV4-1 to TRBJ2-7, with D perhaps matching TRBD1 (5 bases). CDR1 is MGHRA and CDR2 is YSYEKL in the germline V gene. The CDR3 loop spans 14 amino acids. V lost 1 base to trimming and J lost 3 bases, with 10 bases between them. The CDR3 sequence: CASSQVLRGYEQYF. The CDR3 DNA follows: TGCGCCAGCAGCCAAGTTCTTAGGGGCTACGAGCAGTACTTC.

The chain joins TRBV4-2 to TRBJ1-5; TRBD1 aligns across 9 bases. The CDR3 totals 15 residues. CDR1 LGHNA and CDR2 YNFKEQ come from the germline V gene. With V trimmed by 1 base and J by 7 bases, 5 bases remained unmatched. For the CDR3, the DNA is TGTGCCAGCAGCCAAGGGACAGGGGTTCGACAGCCCCAGCATTTT. Translation gives CASSQGTGVRQPQHF.

This clonotype has a count of ten or more. The chain combines TRBV20-1 with TRBJ1-1; D not resolved. This CDR3 has 14 amino acids. V lost 5 bases, J lost 0 bases, and 13 bases lay in between. Germline V CDR1 and CDR2: DFQATT, SNEGSKA (reference sequence). CDR3 sequence reads: CSAPPAGMNTEAFF. As DNA, the CDR3 is TGCAGTGCTCCCCCGGCAGGCATGAACACTGAAGCTTTCTTT.

In this sample, this clonotype turned up many times. The rearrangement links TRBV7-2 to TRBJ2-7; 7 nucleotides align to TRBD1. The V gene end was trimmed by 7 bases and the J gene end by 4 bases; junction bases not matched to a gene: 10. The germline V gene has CDR1 SGHTA and CDR2 FQGNSA. The CDR3 extends over 14 amino acids. The CDR3: CASKWDRGTYEQYF. The CDR3 DNA reads as TGTGCCAGCAAGTGGGACAGAGGTACGTACGAGCAGTACTTC.

This clonotype was observed many times. V gene TRBV6-5 combines with J gene TRBJ1-5, with D hard to call. V lost 2 bases and J 0 bases, leaving 8 bases between the germline ends. The CDR3 covers 15 residues. Germline CDR1 is MNHEY and CDR2 is SVGAGI. The DNA for the CDR3 is TGTGCCAGCAGTTACGGGCAATATAGCAATCAGCCCCAGCATTTT. Translating it yields CASSYGQYSNQPQHF.

This clonotype was seen ten or more times. J is TRBJ2-1 and V is TRBV4-3, with unresolved D. This CDR3 spans 14 amino acids. V lost 1 base, J lost 4 bases, and 8 bases lay in between. Germline V gene sequence: CDR1 LGHNA, CDR2 YSLEER. The CDR3: CASSQGNAYNEQFF. DNA of the CDR3: TGCGCCAGCAGCCAAGGTAATGCTTACAATGAGCAGTTCTTC.

This clonotype was seen repeatedly, ten times or more. The chain combines TRBV12-3 or TRBV12-4 with TRBJ2-5; 7 positions match TRBD1. This CDR3 is built from 14 residues. V gave up 5 bases and J gave up 5 bases; unmatched junction bases: 8. In nucleotides, the CDR3 is TGTGCCAGCAGTGACAGGGTCCCGGGGGAGACCCAGTACTTC. Translated: CASSDRVPGETQYF.

This clonotype was detected many times. J is TRBJ1-1 and V is TRBV29-1; no definite D call. CDR3 length: 13 residues. The V end lost 6 bases, the J end lost 5 bases, and 16 bases lay between the germline ends. Looked up from germline, CDR1 is SQVTM and CDR2 is ANQGSEA. Here the CDR3 reads CSVKFLTGTEAFF. The CDR3 DNA sequence: TGCAGCGTGAAGTTCCTCACGGGGACTGAAGCTTTCTTT.

This clonotype was observed many times. The chain uses TRBV20-1 and TRBJ2-1; 7 positions match TRBD1. V gave up 3 bases and J gave up 6 bases; unmatched junction bases: 8. The germline V gene has CDR1 DFQATT and CDR2 SNEGSKA (reference sequence). The CDR3 has 14 residues. The CDR3 sequence is CSASRGYPGNEQFF. Here the CDR3 DNA reads TGCAGTGCTAGCAGGGGGTATCCCGGCAATGAGCAGTTCTTC.

The table lists this clonotype with a few counts. This sequence joins TRBV6-1 and TRBJ2-1; 10 nucleotides agree with TRBD2. V trimming: 6 bases; J trimming: 7 bases; junction bases outside the gene matches: 9. The CDR3 sequence is 15 residues long. CDR1 and CDR2 (germline): MNHNS, SASEGT. The CDR3 sequence is CASSDSTSGANEQFF. CDR3 nucleotides: TGTGCCAGCAGCGACAGTACTAGCGGGGCAAATGAGCAGTTCTTC.

This clonotype appeared a few times. V is TRBV11-2 and J is TRBJ2-3, with unresolved D. Germline assignment: CDR1 SGHAT and CDR2 FQNNGV. The CDR3 is 12 residues long. V lost 5 bases and J lost 4, with 7 bases in between. CDR3: CASSPFSDTQYF. The CDR3 bases are TGTGCCAGCAGCCCTTTCTCAGATACGCAGTATTTT.

V gene TRBV2 combines with J gene TRBJ2-5; TRBD1 agrees at 8 bases. Trimming took 7 bases from V and 1 from J; bases not matched to a gene: 8. This CDR3 is 15 amino acids long. Per the germline V gene, CDR1 is SNHLY and CDR2 is FYNNEI. Written as DNA, the CDR3 is TGTGCCAGCACCTTCGACAGGGGAGCCCAAGAGACCCAGTACTTC. Translated, it gives CASTFDRGAQETQYF.

This clonotype was picked up many times. This chain links TRBV6-1 with TRBJ2-7; maybe TRBD2 (6 bases). Trimming stripped 5 bases from V and 13 bases from J, with 24 bases between. Germline V CDR1 and CDR2: MNHNS, SASEGT. The CDR3 is made up of 14 amino acids. CDR3 coding DNA: TGTGCCAGCAGTCAAATAGGCGGGACGACAGAAGCCTACTTC. Translation gives CASSQIGGTTEAYF.

This clonotype was recorded at least ten times. V and J are TRBV20-1 and TRBJ1-3; D perhaps matches TRBD1 (6 bases). CDR3 length equals 13 residues. V lost 6 bases and J 0 bases, leaving 9 bases between the germline ends. The V gene's germline CDR1 is DFQATT and CDR2 SNEGSKA (reference sequence). The CDR3 reads CSADRSSGNTIYF. The CDR3, as DNA: TGCAGTGCCGACAGGAGCTCTGGAAACACCATATATTTT.

This clonotype was seen many times. The chain is built from TRBV20-1 and TRBJ1-1; a possible D gene is TRBD1 (5 bases). Germline CDR1 reads DFQATT; CDR2 reads SNEGSKA (reference sequence). This CDR3 has 13 residues. The germline V and J ends were trimmed by 0 bases and 11 bases, with 16 bases remaining between them. The CDR3 region has the DNA TGCAGTGCTAGAGATAGAACAGGAATGGTTGCTTTCTTT. Protein product: CSARDRTGMVAFF.

This clonotype has a count of ten or more. This chain connects TRBV6-1 to TRBJ2-3; TRBD1 matches 10 bases. After removal of 4 bases from V and 2 bases from J, the junction contained 6 bases not matched to a gene. In germline, CDR1 is MNHNS, CDR2 SASEGT. The CDR3 loop spans 16 amino acids. CDR3: CASSGQGASYTDTQYF. CDR3 nucleotides: TGTGCCAGCAGTGGACAGGGGGCCTCCTACACAGATACGCAGTATTTT.

This clonotype was counted at least ten times. The V and J genes are TRBV10-3 and TRBJ2-1; the D gene could be TRBD1 or TRBD2 (6 bases each). Germline-derived CDR1 and CDR2 are ENHRY and SYGVKD. Trimming stripped 4 bases from V and 4 bases from J, with 17 bases between. The CDR3 spans 16 residues. CDR3 DNA sequence: TGTGCCATCAGTGTATCGGAGGGGGGAGGATACAATGAGCAGTTCTTC. Translation: CAISVSEGGGYNEQFF.

This clonotype showed up many times. The chain combines TRBV15 with TRBJ1-4; D is unresolved. V lost 8 bases to trimming and J lost 7 bases, with 14 bases between them. CDR1 is LNHNV and CDR2 is YYDKDF in the germline V gene (reference sequence). The CDR3 sequence is 13 residues long. The CDR3 loop is CATHRGLSEKLFF. CDR3 nucleotide sequence: TGTGCCACCCACCGCGGGTTATCTGAAAAACTGTTTTTT.

The CDR3, as DNA: TGTGCCAGCAGCCAAAGACAGGGGGCGCAGAGTGAGCAGTTCTTC. Protein: CASSQRQGAQSEQFF. This chain joins TRBV16 and TRBJ2-1; 10 positions match TRBD1. The CDR3 has 15 residues. With V trimmed by 2 bases and J by 9 bases, 7 bases remained unmatched. The germline CDR1 and CDR2 sequences are KGHSY and FQNENV. The variable domain in full, with the rest retrieved from reference TRBV16 and TRBJ2-1, is GEEVAQTPKHLVRGEGQKAKLYCAPIKGHSYVFWYQQVLKNEFKFLISFQNENVFDETGMPKERFSAKCLPNSPCSLEIQATKLEDSAVYFCASSQRQGAQSEQFFGPGTRLTVL.

CDR3 sequence: CVTAGNGYTF. CDR3 nucleotides: TGTGTCACCGCGGGGAATGGCTACACCTTC. V is TRBV6-5 and J is TRBJ1-2; D gene ambiguous. This CDR3 is 10 amino acids long. Germline-derived CDR1 and CDR2 are MNHEY and SVGAGI.

Many counts were recorded for this clonotype. The chain employs TRBV24-1 and TRBJ2-5; D may correspond to TRBD1 or TRBD2 (5 bases each). The CDR3 runs 15 residues. CDR1 is KGHDR, CDR2 SFDVKD, per germline. Trimming shortened V by 2 bases and J by 1 base, and 10 bases separated the two germline ends. CDR3 protein: CATSDYGAAQETQYF. The CDR3 region has the DNA TGTGCCACCAGTGATTACGGGGCAGCCCAAGAGACCCAGTACTTC.

This clonotype was seen repeatedly, ten times or more. The J gene is TRBJ1-1, the V gene TRBV24-1; D uncertain. The V and J ends lost 1 base and 8 bases respectively, with 10 bases between them. The CDR3 sequence is 13 residues long. Germline V gene data show CDR1 as KGHDR and CDR2 as SFDVKD. CDR3 sequence: CATSDFGQTEAFF. As DNA, the CDR3 is TGTGCCACCAGTGATTTTGGCCAGACGGAAGCTTTCTTT.

The V and J genes are TRBV5-1 and TRBJ2-1; possibly TRBD1 for D (5 bases). The germline V gene encodes CDR1 SGHRS and CDR2 YFSETQ. The V and J ends lost 0 bases and 5 bases respectively, with 12 bases between them. The CDR3 has 15 amino acids. CDR3 nucleotide sequence: TGCGCCAGCAGCTTGGTCAGGGTGAGTGACAATGAGCAGTTCTTC. It yields the protein CASSLVRVSDNEQFF.

In its sample, this clonotype was seen many times. The V call is TRBV6-1, the J call TRBJ2-5, with 10 bases identical to TRBD1. Germline V lookup: CDR1 MNHNS, CDR2 SASEGT. The CDR3 is 17 residues long. The junction had 11 bases not matched to a gene; V was cut back by 6 bases and J by 1 base. As DNA, the CDR3 is TGTGCCAGCAGCCTATTTGGGACAGGGGCGATCCAAGAGACCCAGTACTTC. It codes for CASSLFGTGAIQETQYF.